Listed below are T cell receptor beta chains from one sample, sequenced in a study of blood T cell repertoires in COVID-19. TCRdb's copy holds only in-frame clones and misses some; the assay was immunoSEQ multiplex PCR. The sample has about 64,000 clones; over 75% are singletons. Sequencing used peripheral blood. The origin of the receptors is a woman between 55 and 75 years old with COVID-19, enrolled during active disease. CDR3s include the opening cysteine and the closing phenylalanine or tryptophan. Fields, in order: V gene, CDR3 length, D gene, clone size, J gene, CDR3 protein, CDR3 DNA. D genes are given only for firm matches. Size is omitted from some rows. Given values are once, few, many or a class for expanded clones.

V: TRBV21-1; length: 17; D: .; size: once; J: TRBJ2-3; CDR3: CASSKVGRQPFTDTQYF; DNA: TGTGCCAGCAGCAAAGTCGGGAGACAGCCCTTCACAGATACGCAGTATTTT
V: TRBV7-7; length: 15; D: .; size: .; J: TRBJ2-5; CDR3: CASSRRAEYQETQYF; DNA: TGTGCCAGTAGCAGGCGGGCCGAGTACCAAGAGACCCAGTACTTC
V: TRBV7-9; length: 13; D: .; size: .; J: TRBJ2-1; CDR3: CASSLASQLEQFF; DNA: TGTGCCAGCAGCTTAGCGTCACAGCTTGAGCAGTTCTTC
V: TRBV28; length: 16; D: .; size: .; J: TRBJ2-1; CDR3: CASSLSQGGWGNEQFF; DNA: TGTGCCAGCAGTTTATCCCAAGGCGGGTGGGGAAATGAGCAGTTCTTC
V: TRBV29-1; length: 13; D: TRBD2; size: .; J: TRBJ2-7; CDR3: CSVSSGSYYEQYF; DNA: TGCAGCGTGTCTAGCGGGAGTTATTACGAGCAGTACTTC
V: TRBV5-6; length: 13; D: .; size: .; J: TRBJ1-1; CDR3: CASSLYSSTEAFF; DNA: TGTGCCAGCAGCTTGTATAGTAGCACTGAAGCTTTCTTT
V: TRBV10-3; length: 13; D: .; size: once; J: TRBJ1-1; CDR3: CATWEGPNTEAFF; DNA: TGTGCCACCTGGGAGGGACCTAACACTGAAGCTTTCTTT
V: TRBV4-1; length: 16; D: TRBD2; size: .; J: TRBJ2-4; CDR3: CASSLGLAGGVNIQYF; DNA: TGCGCCAGCAGCTTGGGACTAGCGGGGGGGGTAAACATTCAGTACTTC
V: TRBV3-1/TRBV3-2; length: 18; D: TRBD2; size: .; J: TRBJ2-1; CDR3: CASSSTLLLAGRANEQFF; DNA: TGTGCCAGCAGCTCTACTCTCTTACTAGCGGGGAGGGCCAATGAGCAGTTCTTC
V: TRBV7-9; length: 13; D: TRBD2; size: .; J: TRBJ2-5; CDR3: CASSFDTGGTQYF; DNA: TGTGCCAGCAGCTTTGACACGGGGGGGACCCAGTACTTC
V: TRBV4-3; length: 20; D: TRBD2; size: once; J: TRBJ2-1; CDR3: CASSQEGFESSGRANNEQFF; DNA: TGCGCCAGCAGCCAAGAAGGGTTTGAGTCTAGCGGGAGGGCCAACAATGAGCAGTTCTTC
V: TRBV5-1; length: 17; D: .; size: .; J: TRBJ2-7; CDR3: CASSATPTPPRGYEQYF; DNA: TGCGCCAGCAGCGCCACCCCGACACCTCCCAGGGGCTACGAGCAGTACTTC
V: TRBV3-1/TRBV3-2; length: 14; D: .; size: .; J: TRBJ1-5; CDR3: CASSQQVSNQPQHF; DNA: TGTGCCAGCAGCCAACAGGTTAGCAATCAGCCCCAGCATTTT
V: TRBV6-1; length: 16; D: TRBD1; size: .; J: TRBJ2-7; CDR3: CASSEPPQGASYEQYF; DNA: TGTGCCAGCAGTGAACCGCCCCAGGGGGCTTCCTACGAGCAGTACTTC
V: TRBV6-5; length: 12; D: .; size: .; J: TRBJ2-2; CDR3: CASTEGPGELFF; DNA: TGTGCCAGCACCGAGGGCCCCGGGGAGCTGTTTTTT
V: TRBV4-3; length: 16; D: TRBD2; size: .; J: TRBJ2-7; CDR3: CASSQDPVGRDYEQYF; DNA: TGCGCCAGCAGCCAAGATCCGGTAGGGAGGGACTACGAGCAGTACTTC
V: TRBV28; length: 11; D: .; size: .; J: TRBJ2-7; CDR3: CASSLSARQYF; DNA: TGTGCCAGCAGTTTATCGGCTAGGCAGTACTTC
V: TRBV6-2/TRBV6-3; length: 19; D: TRBD1; size: once; J: TRBJ1-5; CDR3: CASSYYNSGTGFGNQPQHF; DNA: TGTGCCAGCAGTTACTATAATTCCGGGACAGGGTTCGGCAATCAGCCCCAGCATTTT
V: TRBV5-5; length: 14; D: .; size: .; J: TRBJ1-6; CDR3: CASSADSYNSPLHF; DNA: TGTGCCAGCAGCGCAGACAGCTATAATTCACCCCTCCACTTT
V: TRBV6-6; length: 12; D: .; size: .; J: TRBJ2-2; CDR3: CASLRGSGELFF; DNA: TGTGCCAGCCTCAGGGGTAGCGGGGAGCTGTTTTTT
V: TRBV13; length: 17; D: TRBD2; size: .; J: TRBJ2-1; CDR3: CASSGLAGGYSYNEQFF; DNA: TGTGCCAGCAGCGGACTAGCGGGGGGTTACTCCTACAATGAGCAGTTCTTC
V: TRBV18; length: 14; D: .; size: once; J: TRBJ1-4; CDR3: CASSPPGANEKLFF; DNA: TGTGCCAGCTCACCGCCAGGGGCAAATGAAAAACTGTTTTTT
V: TRBV4-1; length: 15; D: .; size: .; J: TRBJ1-6; CDR3: CASSQELGGNSPLHF; DNA: TGCGCCAGCAGCCAAGAATTAGGGGGTAATTCACCCCTCCACTTT
V: TRBV4-2; length: 12; D: .; size: .; J: TRBJ1-2; CDR3: CASSQGLNGYTF; DNA: TGTGCCAGCAGCCAAGGACTAAACGGCTACACCTTC
V: TRBV6-5; length: 16; D: .; size: .; J: TRBJ2-7; CDR3: CASSYSAGTGSYEQYF; DNA: TGTGCCAGCAGTTACTCTGCGGGGACGGGCTCCTACGAGCAGTACTTC
V: TRBV6-5; length: 14; D: .; size: .; J: TRBJ1-2; CDR3: CASSYGQGNYGYTF; DNA: TGTGCCAGCAGTTACGGGCAGGGCAACTATGGCTACACCTTC
V: TRBV30; length: 13; D: TRBD2; size: .; J: TRBJ2-3; CDR3: CAGGLANTDTQYF; DNA: TGTGCTGGGGGACTAGCGAACACAGATACGCAGTATTTT
V: TRBV6-6; length: 14; D: .; size: .; J: TRBJ2-5; CDR3: CASSSPPYQETQYF; DNA: TGTGCCAGCAGTTCCCCCCCCTACCAAGAGACCCAGTACTTC
V: TRBV6-2/TRBV6-3; length: 16; D: .; size: few; J: TRBJ2-7; CDR3: CASSTYDQGTAYEQYF; DNA: TGTGCCAGCAGCACTTATGATCAGGGAACCGCGTACGAGCAGTACTTC
V: TRBV7-2; length: 14; D: TRBD2; size: .; J: TRBJ2-3; CDR3: CASSLGGFADTQYF; DNA: TGTGCCAGCAGCTTGGGGGGGTTTGCAGATACGCAGTATTTT